Detailed here is one T cell receptor (beta chain). Its matching antigen is unknown. The data originate from a study of T cell repertoires in cytomegalovirus infection. About the study: HLA-B-restricted CMV epitopes that are well studied, plus recently identified HLA-C-restricted ones, were used by the study. Public TCR beta signatures provided an indication of both CMV infection and a matching HLA type.

TCRdb ran MiXCR on the reads and lists one entry per CDR3 protein. The table includes fewer than 1,000,000 distinct CDR3 sequences, roughly 31% detected once. This CDR3 contains 16 residues. Unmatched junction bases numbered 12, after V lost 5 bases and J lost 6 bases. Germline loops: CDR1 MNHNY, CDR2 SVGAGI (reference sequence). The source is a human donor in good health (CMV status not recorded). Some clones in this sample may be carry-over from other donors' samples. The chain recombines TRBV6-6 with TRBJ2-4; 8 bases agree with TRBD2. Sequences were derived from cultured CD8+ T cells from PBMCs, sampled from culture after CMV antigen stimulation. Here the CDR3 DNA reads TGTGCCAGCAGTGTTGTCCGGGGGGGCCTTATAAACATTCAGTACTTC. This sequence encodes CASSVVRGGLINIQYF.